These T cell receptor beta chains were read from a single sample in a study of blood T cells in healthy people across ages. MiXCR, applied by TCRdb to the 5' RACE reads, yields one record per CDR3 protein. The repertoire holds 650,000 to 1,000,000 distinct CDR3 sequences, with under 40% as singletons. Sequencing was done on a sample of blood. The origin of the receptors is a man younger than 35 in good health. Both conserved end residues are part of each CDR3. A D gene is named only where the DNA matches it firmly. A row's size may be missing; if present it is once, few, many or a size class.

>-|many|TRBJ1-2|TRBV20-1
TGCAGTGCTAGAGATCTGGAAGGGATTAACTATGGCTACACCTTC
CSARDLEGINYGYTF
>-|-|TRBJ2-3|TRBV7-7
TGTGCTAGCAGCTTGTCCGGACTTCTGACAGATACGCAGTATTTT
CASSLSGLLTDTQYF
>-|few|TRBJ2-3|TRBV20-1
TGCAGTGCTTGCCCTAGTACAGGGACAGATACGCAGTATTTT
CSACPSTGTDTQYF
>-|-|TRBJ2-5|TRBV3-1
TGTGCCAGCAGCCAGGTGCTGGGACTGGAGACCCAGTACTTC
CASSQVLGLETQYF
>-|-|TRBJ1-4|TRBV20-1
TGCAGTGCGGATGAGAATGAAAAAATGTTTTTT
CSADENEKMFF
>-|-|TRBJ2-3|TRBV20-1
TGCAGTGCTAGAGATGGGCAGGGATCAGATACGCCGTATTTT
CSARDGQGSDTPYF
>-|-|TRBJ2-1|TRBV6-5
TGTACCAGCAGTTACTCGTATAGCGAGCAGTTCTTC
CTSSYSYSEQFF
>TRBD1|-|TRBJ2-1|TRBV27
TGTGCCAGCAGTTCCCAAGGACAGGGGGGGTACTACAATGAGCAGTTCTTC
CASSSQGQGGYYNEQFF
>-|many|TRBJ2-4|TRBV20-1
TGCAGTGCTCGCGGGACCGACAAAAACATTCAGTACTTC
CSARGTDKNIQYF
>TRBD2|many|TRBJ2-5|TRBV12-3/TRBV12-4
TGTGCCAGCAGTTTCCCGGCTAGCGGGGGAGAGACCCAGTACTTC
CASSFPASGGETQYF
>-|few|TRBJ1-1|TRBV7-2
TGTGCCAGCAGCTCCCGGACGGGGGAGAGAGCTTTCTTT
CASSSRTGERAFF
>TRBD2|-|TRBJ2-3|TRBV10-3
TGTGCCATCAGCGCTAGCGGGAGGGCCGTAAGGTCAGATACGCAGTATTTT
CAISASGRAVRSDTQYF
>-|few|TRBJ1-1|TRBV3-1
TGTGCCAGCAGCCAAGATGGGGGCAGGGCTTTCTTT
CASSQDGGRAFF
>-|many|TRBJ2-3|TRBV12-3/TRBV12-4
TGTGCCAGCAGGGGGGACCACACAGATACGCAGTATTTT
CASRGDHTDTQYF